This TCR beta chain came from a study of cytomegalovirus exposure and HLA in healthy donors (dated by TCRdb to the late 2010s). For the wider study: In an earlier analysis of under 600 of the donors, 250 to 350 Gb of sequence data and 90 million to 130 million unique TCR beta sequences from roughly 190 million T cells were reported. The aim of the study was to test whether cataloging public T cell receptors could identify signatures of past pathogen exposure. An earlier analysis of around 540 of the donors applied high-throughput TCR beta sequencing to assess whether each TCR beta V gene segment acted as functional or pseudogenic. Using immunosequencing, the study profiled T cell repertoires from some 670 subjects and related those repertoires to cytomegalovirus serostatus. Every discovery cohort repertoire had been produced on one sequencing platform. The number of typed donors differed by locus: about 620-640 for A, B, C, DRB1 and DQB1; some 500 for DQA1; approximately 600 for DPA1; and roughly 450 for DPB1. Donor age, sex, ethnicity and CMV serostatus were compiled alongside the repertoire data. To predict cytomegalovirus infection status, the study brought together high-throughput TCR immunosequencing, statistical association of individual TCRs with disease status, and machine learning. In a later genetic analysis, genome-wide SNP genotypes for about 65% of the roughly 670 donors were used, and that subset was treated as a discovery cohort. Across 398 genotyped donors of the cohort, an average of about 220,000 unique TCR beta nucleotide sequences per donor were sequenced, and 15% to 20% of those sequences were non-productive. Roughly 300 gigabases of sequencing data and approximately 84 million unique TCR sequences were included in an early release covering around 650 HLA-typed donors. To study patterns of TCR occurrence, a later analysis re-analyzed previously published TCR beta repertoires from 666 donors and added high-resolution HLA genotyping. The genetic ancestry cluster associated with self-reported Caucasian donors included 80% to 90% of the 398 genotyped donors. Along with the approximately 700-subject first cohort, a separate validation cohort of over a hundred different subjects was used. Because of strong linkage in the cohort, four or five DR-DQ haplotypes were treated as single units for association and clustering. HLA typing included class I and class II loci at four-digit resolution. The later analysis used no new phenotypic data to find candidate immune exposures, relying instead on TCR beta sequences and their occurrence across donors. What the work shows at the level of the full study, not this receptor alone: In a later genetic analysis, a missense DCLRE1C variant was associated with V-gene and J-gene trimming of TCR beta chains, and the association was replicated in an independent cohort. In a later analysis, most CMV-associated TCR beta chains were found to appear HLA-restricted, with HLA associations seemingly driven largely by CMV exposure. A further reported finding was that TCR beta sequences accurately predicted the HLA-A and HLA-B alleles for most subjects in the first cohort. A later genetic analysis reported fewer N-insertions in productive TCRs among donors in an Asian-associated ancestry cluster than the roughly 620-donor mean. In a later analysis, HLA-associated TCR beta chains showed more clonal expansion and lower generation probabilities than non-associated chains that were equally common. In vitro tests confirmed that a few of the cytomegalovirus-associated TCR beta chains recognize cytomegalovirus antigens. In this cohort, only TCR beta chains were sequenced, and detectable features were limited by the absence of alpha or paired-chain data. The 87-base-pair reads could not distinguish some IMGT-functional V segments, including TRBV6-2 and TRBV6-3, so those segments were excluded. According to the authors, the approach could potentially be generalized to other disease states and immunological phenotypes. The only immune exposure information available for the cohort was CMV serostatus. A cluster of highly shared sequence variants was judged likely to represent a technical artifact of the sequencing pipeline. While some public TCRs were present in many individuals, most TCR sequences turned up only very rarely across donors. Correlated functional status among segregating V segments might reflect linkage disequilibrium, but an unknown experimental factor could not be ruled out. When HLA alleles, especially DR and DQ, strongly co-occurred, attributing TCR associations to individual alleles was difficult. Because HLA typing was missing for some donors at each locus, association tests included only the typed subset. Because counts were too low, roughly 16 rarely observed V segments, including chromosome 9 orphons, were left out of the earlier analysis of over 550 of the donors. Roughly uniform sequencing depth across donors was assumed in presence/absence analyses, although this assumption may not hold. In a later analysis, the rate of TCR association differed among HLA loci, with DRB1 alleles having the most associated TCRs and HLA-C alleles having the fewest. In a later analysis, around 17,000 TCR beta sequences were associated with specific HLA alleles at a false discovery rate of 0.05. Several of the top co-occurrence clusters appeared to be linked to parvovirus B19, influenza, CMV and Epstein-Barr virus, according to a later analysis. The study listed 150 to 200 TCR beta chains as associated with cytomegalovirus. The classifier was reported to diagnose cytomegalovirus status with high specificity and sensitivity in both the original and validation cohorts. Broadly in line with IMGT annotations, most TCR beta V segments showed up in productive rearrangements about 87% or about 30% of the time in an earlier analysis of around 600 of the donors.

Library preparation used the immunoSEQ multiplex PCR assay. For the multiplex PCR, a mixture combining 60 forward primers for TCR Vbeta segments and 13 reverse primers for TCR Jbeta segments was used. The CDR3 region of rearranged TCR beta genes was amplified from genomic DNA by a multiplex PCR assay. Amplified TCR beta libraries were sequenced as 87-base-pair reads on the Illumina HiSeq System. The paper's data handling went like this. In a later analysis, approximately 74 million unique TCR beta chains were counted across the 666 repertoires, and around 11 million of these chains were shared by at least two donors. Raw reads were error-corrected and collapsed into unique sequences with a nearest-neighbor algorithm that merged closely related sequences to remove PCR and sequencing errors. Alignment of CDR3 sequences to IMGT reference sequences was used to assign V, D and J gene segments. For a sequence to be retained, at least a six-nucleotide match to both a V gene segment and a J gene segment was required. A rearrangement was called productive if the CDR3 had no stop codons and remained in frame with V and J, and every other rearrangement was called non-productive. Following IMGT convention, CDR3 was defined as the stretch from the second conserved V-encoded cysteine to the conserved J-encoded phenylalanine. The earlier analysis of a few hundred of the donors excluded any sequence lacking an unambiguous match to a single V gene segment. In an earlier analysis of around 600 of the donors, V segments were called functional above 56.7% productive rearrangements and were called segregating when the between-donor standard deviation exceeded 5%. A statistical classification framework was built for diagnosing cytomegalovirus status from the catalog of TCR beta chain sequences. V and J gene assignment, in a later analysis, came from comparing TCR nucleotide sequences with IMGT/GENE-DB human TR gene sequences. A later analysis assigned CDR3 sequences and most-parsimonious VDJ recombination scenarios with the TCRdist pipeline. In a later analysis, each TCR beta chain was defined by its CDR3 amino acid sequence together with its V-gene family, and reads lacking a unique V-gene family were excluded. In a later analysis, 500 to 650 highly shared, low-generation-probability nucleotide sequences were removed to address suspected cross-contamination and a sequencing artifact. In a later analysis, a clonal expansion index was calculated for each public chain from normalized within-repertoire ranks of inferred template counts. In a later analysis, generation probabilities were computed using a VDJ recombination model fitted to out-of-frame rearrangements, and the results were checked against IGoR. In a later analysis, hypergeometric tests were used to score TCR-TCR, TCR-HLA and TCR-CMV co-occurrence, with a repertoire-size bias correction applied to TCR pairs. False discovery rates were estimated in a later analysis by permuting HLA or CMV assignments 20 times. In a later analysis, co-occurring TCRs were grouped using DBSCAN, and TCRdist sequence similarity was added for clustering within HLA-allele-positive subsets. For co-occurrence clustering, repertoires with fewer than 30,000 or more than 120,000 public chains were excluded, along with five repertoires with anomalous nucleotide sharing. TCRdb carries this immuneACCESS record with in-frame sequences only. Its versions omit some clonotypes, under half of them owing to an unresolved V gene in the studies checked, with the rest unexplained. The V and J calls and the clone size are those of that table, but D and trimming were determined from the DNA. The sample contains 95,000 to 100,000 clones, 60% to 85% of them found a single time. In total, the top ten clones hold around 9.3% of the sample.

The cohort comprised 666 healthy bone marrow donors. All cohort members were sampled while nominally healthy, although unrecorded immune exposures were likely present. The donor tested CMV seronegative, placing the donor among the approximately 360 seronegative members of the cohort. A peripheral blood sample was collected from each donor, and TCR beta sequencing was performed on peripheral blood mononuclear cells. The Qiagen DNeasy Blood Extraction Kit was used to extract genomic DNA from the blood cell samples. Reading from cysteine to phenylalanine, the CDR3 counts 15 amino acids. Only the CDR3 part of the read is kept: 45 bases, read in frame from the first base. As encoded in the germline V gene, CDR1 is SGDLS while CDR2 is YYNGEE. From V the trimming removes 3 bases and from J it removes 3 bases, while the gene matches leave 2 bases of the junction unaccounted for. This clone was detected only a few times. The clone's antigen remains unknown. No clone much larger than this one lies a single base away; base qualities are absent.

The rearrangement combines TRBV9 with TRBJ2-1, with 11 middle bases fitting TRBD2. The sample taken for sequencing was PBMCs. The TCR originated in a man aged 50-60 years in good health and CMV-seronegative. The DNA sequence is TGTGCCAGCAGCGCGGGACTAGCGGACTACAATGAGCAGTTCTTC. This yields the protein CASSAGLADYNEQFF.